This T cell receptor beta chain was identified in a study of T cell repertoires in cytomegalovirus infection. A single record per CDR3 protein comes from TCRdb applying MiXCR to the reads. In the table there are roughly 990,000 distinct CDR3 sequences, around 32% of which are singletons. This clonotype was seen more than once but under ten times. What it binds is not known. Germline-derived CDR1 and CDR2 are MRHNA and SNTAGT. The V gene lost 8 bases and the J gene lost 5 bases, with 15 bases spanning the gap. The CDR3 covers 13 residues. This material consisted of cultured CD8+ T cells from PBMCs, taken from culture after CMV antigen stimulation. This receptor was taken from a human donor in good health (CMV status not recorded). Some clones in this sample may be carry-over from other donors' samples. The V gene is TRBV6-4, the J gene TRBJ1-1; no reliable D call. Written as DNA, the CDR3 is TGTGCCAGCCAGGAAAATCTGGTGACTGAAGCTTTCTTT. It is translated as CASQENLVTEAFF.